The T cell receptor (beta chain) described here comes from a study of blood T cell repertoires in COVID-19 (dated by TCRdb to between 2020 and 2021). Study-level background: Samples covering the acute and convalescent phases of COVID-19 were provided by collaborators in the United States, Italy and Spain. Nearly every sample came with metadata listing a de-identified subject ID, COVID-19 status, age in years and sex. The repertoires were made available in a free public database intended to serve as a resource for research on the immune response to SARS-CoV-2. The samples were drawn from the first 160 participants of the ongoing ImmuneRACE study and from about 1,200 subjects provided by 6 global collaborators. The material from the prospective study consisted of cDNA or gDNA derived from T cells, B-cell-depleted T cells, or PBMCs. Deeply sampled blood TCRbeta repertoires from subjects exposed to, actively infected with, or recovered from COVID-19 were included in the dataset. Where HLA class I and class II types were available, the types were taken from metadata supplied by the sample provider, not from assay-based typing. What the work shows at the level of the full study, not this receptor alone: The quantity of clinical and demographic metadata differed by source and by participant and was supplied without curation.

The collaborating institutions used their own protocols to collect whole blood in K2EDTA tubes. For TCRbeta analysis, collaborators shipped samples as frozen whole blood, isolated PBMCs, or DNA extracted from either of those sample types. A note on this clone: Its cognate antigen has yet to be identified. No qualities accompany the bases; no much larger clone lies one base away.

TCRbeta CDR3 regions were amplified from genomic DNA by means of the immunoSEQ Assay, a bias-controlled multiplex PCR. In the authors' own workflow: The number of nucleated cells in each sample was estimated by amplification of reference gene primers within the assay. Sequence reads were collapsed and filtered to measure the absolute abundance of every unique TCRbeta CDR3 rearrangement. For each sample, productive Simpson clonality was calculated as the square root of Simpson's diversity index over productive rearrangements. Entries here come from immuneACCESS through TCRdb and include only in-frame sequences with V and J called. Some clones fail to appear in such tables; in the studies checked, an unresolved V gene covers under half of the shortfall, and the cause of the remainder is unknown. V and J calls and clone size are copied from that table; D and trimming were computed from the DNA. Within this sample are roughly 250,000 clones, with approximately 80% of them counted one time only. Of the sample, more than 4.5% is held by the ten largest clones.

Unmatched junction bases come to 9, with V trimmed by 4 bases and J by 5 bases. The germline V gene sets CDR1 to SGHRS and CDR2 to YFSETQ. The CDR3 sequence holds 16 residues, the cysteine and phenylalanine included. Only the CDR3 DNA is retained, 48 bases long and in frame from the first base. Sequencing was carried out using peripheral blood. The rearrangement joined TRBV5-1 to TRBJ2-1, with 10 bases aligning to TRBD1. The clonotype originates from a woman of 80 years or more with active or convalescent COVID-19. This receptor has the CDR3 CASSPGGTGADNEQFF. The DNA reads as follows: TGCGCCAGCAGCCCCGGGGGGACAGGGGCCGACAATGAGCAGTTCTTC.